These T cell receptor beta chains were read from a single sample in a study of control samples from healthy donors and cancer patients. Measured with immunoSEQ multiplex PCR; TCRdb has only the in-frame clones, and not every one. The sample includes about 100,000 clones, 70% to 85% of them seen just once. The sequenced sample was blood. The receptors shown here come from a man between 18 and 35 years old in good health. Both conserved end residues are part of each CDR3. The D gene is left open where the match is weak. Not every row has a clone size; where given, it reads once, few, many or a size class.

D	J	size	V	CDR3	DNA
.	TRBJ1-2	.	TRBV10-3	CAISATGTQNGYTF	TGTGCCATCAGTGCAACCGGGACTCAGAATGGCTACACCTTC
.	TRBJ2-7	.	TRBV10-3	CAISEGWGRFYEQYF	TGTGCCATCAGTGAGGGGTGGGGCAGATTCTACGAGCAGTACTTC
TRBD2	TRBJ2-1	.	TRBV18	CASSPRTSGGSYNEQFF	TGTGCCAGCTCACCACGGACTAGCGGGGGGTCCTACAATGAGCAGTTCTTC
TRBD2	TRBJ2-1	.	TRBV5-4	CASSRRGGRYNEQFF	TGTGCCAGCAGCCGCCGGGGGGGTAGGTACAATGAGCAGTTCTTC
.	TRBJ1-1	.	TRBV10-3	CAISEPVGVGTNTEAFF	TGTGCCATCAGTGAGCCCGTAGGAGTAGGGACGAACACTGAAGCTTTCTTT
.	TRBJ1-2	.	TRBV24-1	CATSDSDRRYGYTF	TGTGCCACCAGTGATTCTGACAGACGATATGGCTACACCTTC
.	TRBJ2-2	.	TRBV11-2	CASTQDGAGELFF	TGTGCCAGCACCCAGGATGGCGCCGGGGAGCTGTTTTTT
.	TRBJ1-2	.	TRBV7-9	CASSALTANNYGYTF	TGTGCCAGCAGCGCACTGACAGCTAATAACTATGGCTACACCTTC
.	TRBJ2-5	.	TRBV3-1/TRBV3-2	CASSQDTVAKTQYF	TGTGCCAGCAGCCAAGATACGGTGGCTAAGACCCAGTACTTC
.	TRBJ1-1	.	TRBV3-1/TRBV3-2	CASSRSGANTEAFF	TGTGCCAGCAGCCGATCAGGGGCGAACACTGAAGCTTTCTTT
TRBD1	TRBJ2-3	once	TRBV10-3	CASGQGTDTQYF	TGTGCCTCCGGACAGGGAACAGATACGCAGTATTTT
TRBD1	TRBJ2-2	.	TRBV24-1	CATSDLEGTGYDTGELFF	TGTGCCACCAGTGATTTGGAAGGGACAGGGTACGACACCGGGGAGCTGTTTTTT
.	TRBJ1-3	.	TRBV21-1	CAIRDRISSGNTIYF	TGTGCCATCCGGGACAGGATCAGCTCTGGAAACACCATATATTTT
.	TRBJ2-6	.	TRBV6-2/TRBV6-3	CASSYSGTFRTGANVLTF	TGTGCCAGCAGCTACTCCGGGACATTTCGGACTGGGGCCAACGTCCTGACTTTC
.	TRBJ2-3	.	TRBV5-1	CASSFSGGGYTDTQYF	TGCGCCAGCAGCTTCTCGGGTGGGGGATACACAGATACGCAGTATTTT
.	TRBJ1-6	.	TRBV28	CASSFERVINSPLHF	TGTGCCAGCAGTTTTGAGAGGGTGATAAATTCACCCCTCCACTTT
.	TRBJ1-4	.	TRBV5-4	CASRGWENEKLFF	TGTGCCAGCCGGGGATGGGAAAATGAAAAACTGTTTTTT
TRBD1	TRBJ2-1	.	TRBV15	CATSRVDRDSLFGNEQFF	TGTGCCACCAGCAGAGTCGACCGGGACAGCTTGTTCGGCAATGAGCAGTTCTTC